These 2 T cell receptor beta chains came from one sample sequenced in a study of identical twins. From the 5' RACE reads, TCRdb called clonotypes with MiXCR, one entry per CDR3 protein. The table has over 200,000 distinct CDR3 sequences, around a tenth seen once. The sample consisted of memory (CD45RO+) T cells sorted from blood. The source of these receptors is a young woman in good health.

This clonotype was recorded at least ten times. V is TRBV7-2 and J is TRBJ2-7, with 11 bases matching TRBD2. Germline values: CDR1 SGHTA, CDR2 FQGNSA. This CDR3 contains 15 residues. V was pared by 2 bases and J by 3 bases, with 3 bases of the junction left unmatched. The CDR3: CASSLTSGSLYEQYF. The CDR3, as DNA: TGTGCCAGCAGCTTAACTAGCGGGAGTCTCTACGAGCAGTACTTC.

The sample holds a few counts of this clonotype. The chain links TRBV4-2 to TRBJ1-1; TRBD1 is a possible D gene (5 bases). Germline loops: CDR1 LGHNA, CDR2 YNFKEQ. This CDR3 is built from 18 residues. The V and J ends lost 4 bases and 0 bases respectively, with 21 bases between them. The CDR3 protein is CASSRPGVGVAMNTEAFF. CDR3 in DNA: TGTGCCAGCAGCCGCCCGGGGGTGGGGGTGGCCATGAACACTGAAGCTTTCTTT.